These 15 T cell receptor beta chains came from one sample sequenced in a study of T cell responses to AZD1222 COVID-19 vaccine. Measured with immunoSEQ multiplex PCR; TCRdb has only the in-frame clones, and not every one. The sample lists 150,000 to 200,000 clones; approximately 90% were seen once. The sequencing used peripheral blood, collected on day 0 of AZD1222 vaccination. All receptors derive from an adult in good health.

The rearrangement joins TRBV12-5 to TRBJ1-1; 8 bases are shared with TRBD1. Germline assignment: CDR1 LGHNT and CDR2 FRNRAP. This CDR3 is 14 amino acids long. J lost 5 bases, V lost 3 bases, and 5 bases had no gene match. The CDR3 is CASGFGTGLTEAFF. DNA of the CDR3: TGTGCTAGTGGTTTCGGGACAGGTTTAACTGAAGCTTTCTTT.

The CDR3 is CASRDSPGNEQFF. The CDR3 DNA reads as TGCGCCAGCAGGGACAGCCCAGGCAATGAGCAGTTCTTC. This rearrangement joins TRBV10-2 to TRBJ2-1, with D possibly TRBD1 on 6 matching bases. Germline CDR1 reads WSHSY; CDR2 reads SAAADI. V lost 6 bases, J lost 6 bases, and 12 bases lay in between. The CDR3 spans 13 residues.

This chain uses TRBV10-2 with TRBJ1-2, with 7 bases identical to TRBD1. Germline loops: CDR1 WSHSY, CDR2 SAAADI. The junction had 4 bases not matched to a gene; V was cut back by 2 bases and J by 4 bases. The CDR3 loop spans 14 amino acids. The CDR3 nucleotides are TGCGCCAGCAGTGAGGCCGGGACAGTCTATGGCTACACCTTC. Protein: CASSEAGTVYGYTF.

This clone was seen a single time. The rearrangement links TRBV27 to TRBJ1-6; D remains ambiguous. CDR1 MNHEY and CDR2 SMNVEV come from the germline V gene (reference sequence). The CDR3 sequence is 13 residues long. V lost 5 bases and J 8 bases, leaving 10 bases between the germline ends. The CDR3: CASSTNRDSPLHF. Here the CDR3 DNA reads TGTGCCAGCAGTACAAACAGAGATTCACCCCTCCACTTT.

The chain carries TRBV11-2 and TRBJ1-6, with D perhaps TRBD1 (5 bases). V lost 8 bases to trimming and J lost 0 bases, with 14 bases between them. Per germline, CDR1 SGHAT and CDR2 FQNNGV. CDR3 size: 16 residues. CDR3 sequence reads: CASHGGAGSYNSPLHF. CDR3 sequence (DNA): TGTGCCAGCCATGGAGGGGCTGGCTCCTATAATTCACCCCTCCACTTT.

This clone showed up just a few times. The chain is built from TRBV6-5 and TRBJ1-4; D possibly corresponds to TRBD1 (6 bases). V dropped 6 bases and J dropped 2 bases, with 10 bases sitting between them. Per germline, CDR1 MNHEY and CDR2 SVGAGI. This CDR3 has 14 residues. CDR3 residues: CASSRGWTNEKLFF. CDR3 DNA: TGTGCCAGCAGCAGGGGTTGGACTAATGAAAAACTGTTTTTT.

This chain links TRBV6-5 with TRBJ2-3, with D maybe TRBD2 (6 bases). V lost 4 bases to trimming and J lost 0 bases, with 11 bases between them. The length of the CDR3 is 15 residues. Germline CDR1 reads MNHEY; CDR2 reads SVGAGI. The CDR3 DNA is TGTGCCAGCAGTTGGGACTCTAAAAGCACAGATACGCAGTATTTT. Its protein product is CASSWDSKSTDTQYF.

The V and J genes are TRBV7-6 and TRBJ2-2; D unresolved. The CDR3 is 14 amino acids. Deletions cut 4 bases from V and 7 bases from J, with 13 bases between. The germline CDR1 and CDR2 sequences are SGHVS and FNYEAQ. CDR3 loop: CASSSTVGGGELFF. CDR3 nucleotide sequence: TGTGCCAGCAGCTCGACTGTCGGCGGCGGGGAGCTGTTTTTT. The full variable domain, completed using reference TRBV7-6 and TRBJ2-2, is GAGVSQSPRYKVTKRGQDVALRCDPISGHVSLYWYRQALGQGPEFLTYFNYEAQQDKSGLPNDRFSAERPEGSISTLTIQRTEQRDSAMYRCASSSTVGGGELFFGEGSRLTVL.

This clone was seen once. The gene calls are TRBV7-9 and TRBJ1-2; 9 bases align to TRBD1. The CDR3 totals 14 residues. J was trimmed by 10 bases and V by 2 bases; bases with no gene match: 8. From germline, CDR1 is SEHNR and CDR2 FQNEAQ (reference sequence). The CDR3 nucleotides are TGTGCCAGCAGCTTACCGGGACAGGGTAAGGACTACACCTTC. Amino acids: CASSLPGQGKDYTF.

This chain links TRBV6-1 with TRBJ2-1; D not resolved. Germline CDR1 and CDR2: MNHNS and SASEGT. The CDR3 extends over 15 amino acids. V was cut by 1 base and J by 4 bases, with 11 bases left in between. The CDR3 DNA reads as TGTGCCAGCAGTGAAGGCGTCCGTATATACAATGAGCAGTTCTTC. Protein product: CASSEGVRIYNEQFF.

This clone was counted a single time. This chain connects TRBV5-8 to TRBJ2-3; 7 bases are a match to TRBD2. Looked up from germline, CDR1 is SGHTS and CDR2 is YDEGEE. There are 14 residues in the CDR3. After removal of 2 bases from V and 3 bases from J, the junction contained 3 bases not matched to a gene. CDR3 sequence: CASSFGGLTDTQYF. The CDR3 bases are TGTGCCAGCAGCTTCGGGGGGTTGACAGATACGCAGTATTTT.

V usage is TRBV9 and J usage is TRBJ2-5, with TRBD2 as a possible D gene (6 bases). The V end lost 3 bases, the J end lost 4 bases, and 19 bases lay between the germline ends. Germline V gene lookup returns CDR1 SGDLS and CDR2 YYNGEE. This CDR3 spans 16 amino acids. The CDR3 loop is CASSATGTGTPETQYF. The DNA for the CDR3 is TGTGCCAGCAGCGCTACCGGGACTGGGACCCCAGAGACCCAGTACTTC.

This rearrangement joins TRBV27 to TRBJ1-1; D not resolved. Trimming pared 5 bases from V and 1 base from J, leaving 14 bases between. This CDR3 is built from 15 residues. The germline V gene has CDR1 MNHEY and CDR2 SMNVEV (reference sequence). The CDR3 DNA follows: TGTGCCAGCAGTCGGCAGGTAGATCCGAACACTGAAGCTTTCTTT. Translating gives CASSRQVDPNTEAFF.

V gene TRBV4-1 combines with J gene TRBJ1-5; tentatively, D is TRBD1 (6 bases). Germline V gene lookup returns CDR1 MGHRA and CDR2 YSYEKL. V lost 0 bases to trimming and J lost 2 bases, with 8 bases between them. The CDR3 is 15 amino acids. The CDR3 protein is CASSQEGGRNQPQHF. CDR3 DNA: TGCGCCAGCAGCCAAGAGGGGGGGCGCAATCAGCCCCAGCATTTT.

CDR3 in DNA: TGTGCCAGCAGTGATTTCCGAGAAACTAGCTTGTATTTT. Its protein is CASSDFRETSLYF. This chain uses TRBV2 with TRBJ2-3; D perhaps matches TRBD2 (6 bases). Germline assignment: CDR1 SNHLY and CDR2 FYNNEI. The CDR3 covers 13 residues. V was shortened by 3 bases and J by 14 bases, with 18 bases between the two germline ends.